Described below is a single TCR beta chain sequence and its context. What antigen it recognizes has not been identified. No much larger clone exists at a distance of one base, and base qualities are not known. Taken from cysteine to phenylalanine, the CDR3 has 13 residues. Of all the DNA, just the CDR3 is kept, 39 bases in frame from base 1. Trimming costs V 2 bases and J 3 bases, and their ends lie 7 bases apart. The germline V gene gives CDR1 as MDHEN and CDR2 as SYDVKM. The immunoSEQ Assay, a bias-controlled multiplex PCR, was used to amplify TCRbeta CDR3 regions from genomic DNA. On the authors' methods: The number of nucleated cells in each sample was estimated from the amplification of reference gene primers within the assay. To quantify the absolute abundance of each unique TCRbeta CDR3 rearrangement, sequence reads were collapsed and filtered. For each sample, productive Simpson clonality was calculated as the square root of Simpson's diversity index across productive rearrangements. TCRdb carries this immuneACCESS record with in-frame sequences only. Its versions omit some clonotypes, under half of them owing to an unresolved V gene in the studies checked, with the rest unexplained. V and J calls and clone size are as listed in that table; D and trimming were resolved from the DNA. This sample holds 120,000 to 150,000 clones; almost 85% were observed only once. Jointly, the top ten make up less than 4% of the sample.

Participants in the prospective study were enrolled through a virtual design, were aged about 18 to 100 years, and lived in about two dozen United States geographic areas. In the prospective study, participants were assigned to cohorts based on the clinical history participants reported in a screening survey and a study questionnaire. Mobile phlebotomists in the prospective study collected whole blood, serum and a nasopharyngeal or oropharyngeal swab from every participant. Participants in the prospective study had the option to provide additional blood draws and questionnaires over a roughly 2-month period. Blood samples from the prospective study were shipped frozen or at room temperature prior to DNA extraction. These data come from a study of blood T cell repertoires in COVID-19 (dated by TCRdb to about 2020). For context, the study as a whole: Samples from collaborators originated in the United States, Italy and Spain and spanned both the acute and convalescent phases of COVID-19. The material from the prospective study consisted of cDNA or gDNA derived from T cells, B-cell-depleted T cells, or PBMCs. Subjects who had been exposed to COVID-19, were actively infected with it, or had recovered from it provided the deeply sampled blood TCRbeta repertoires that made up the dataset. The repertoires were released in a freely available public database meant as a resource for research on the immune response to SARS-CoV-2. The samples were drawn from two sources: the first 160 participants of the ongoing ImmuneRACE study, and approximately 1,300 subjects contributed by 6 global collaborators. The sample metadata nearly always contained a de-identified subject ID, COVID-19 status, age in years and sex. HLA class I and class II types, where available, came from metadata supplied by the sample provider rather than from assay-based typing.

Results the study describes overall, beyond this receptor: The quantity of clinical and demographic metadata differed by source and by participant and was supplied without curation.

The specimen was PBMCs or T cells enriched from blood (not recorded which). This TCR was recovered from a woman in her 50s with acute COVID-19. The chain is assembled from TRBV28 and TRBJ2-5; the D segment could be TRBD1, given 5 matching bases. The DNA reads TGTGCCAGCAGTTTAGGGGCCGAAGAGACCCAGTACTTC. This encodes CASSLGAEETQYF.